The 25 T cell receptor beta chains presented below share a single source sample, sequenced in a study of blood T cell repertoires in COVID-19. TCRdb's table, derived via immunoSEQ multiplex PCR, lists solely in-frame clones and lacks some. The sample yields 95,000 to 100,000 clones, approximately 92% seen once. Sequencing used peripheral blood. Source of these receptors: a man aged 50-59 years with active COVID-19.

The chain uses TRBV10-3 and TRBJ2-3; 10 positions agree with TRBD1. The J segment lost 4 bases and the V segment lost 6 bases, leaving 4 bases of the junction unmatched. The germline gives CDR1 ENHRY, CDR2 SYGVKD. This CDR3 is built from 14 residues. The CDR3 protein is CAIRPGTGADTQYF. DNA of the CDR3: TGTGCCATCAGGCCGGGGACAGGGGCAGATACGCAGTATTTT.

The J gene is TRBJ1-1, the V gene TRBV13, with D unclear. V lost 5 bases and J lost 4, with 8 bases in between. The V gene's germline CDR1 is PRHDT and CDR2 FYEKMQ (reference sequence). This CDR3 comprises 12 residues. CDR3 sequence reads: CASSASGTEAFF. DNA for the CDR3: TGTGCCAGCAGCGCTAGCGGCACTGAAGCTTTCTTT. The full variable domain, its missing parts supplied by reference TRBV13 and TRBJ1-1, is AAGVIQSPRHLIKEKRETATLKCYPIPRHDTVYWYQQGPGQDPQFLISFYEKMQSDKGSIPDRFSAQQFSDYHSELNMSSLELGDSALYFCASSASGTEAFFGQGTRLTVV.

The chain links TRBV12-5 to TRBJ2-5; possible D gene TRBD2, 6 bases. The CDR3 runs 14 residues. V was cut by 1 base and J by 2 bases, with 8 bases left in between. Germline V gives CDR1 LGHNT, CDR2 FRNRAP. The CDR3 DNA reads TGTGCTAGTGGTTTGGAGGGACTTCAAGAGACCCAGTACTTC. Translating it yields CASGLEGLQETQYF.

V usage is TRBV7-2 and J usage is TRBJ2-5; a weak D match, TRBD1 (5 bases). The CDR3 consists of 13 residues. V dropped 3 bases and J dropped 5 bases, with 10 bases sitting between them. The germline CDR1 and CDR2 sequences are SGHTA and FQGNSA. The CDR3 spells CASSLAGSETQYF. In nucleotides, the CDR3 is TGTGCCAGCAGCTTGGCAGGGTCGGAGACCCAGTACTTC.

J is TRBJ1-3 and V is TRBV27, with D unclear. The CDR3 runs to 13 residues. The V gene lost 10 bases and the J gene lost 0 bases, with 10 bases spanning the gap. Per germline, CDR1 MNHEY and CDR2 SMNVEV (reference sequence). The CDR3: CATRRSSGNTIYF. The DNA for the CDR3 is TGTGCCACTCGTCGGAGCTCTGGAAACACCATATATTTT.

The chain combines TRBV9 with TRBJ1-5; 7 bases map to TRBD1. J lost 7 bases, V lost 4 bases, and 11 bases had no gene match. The CDR3 is 15 amino acids. CDR1 is SGDLS, CDR2 YYNGEE, per germline. CDR3 DNA sequence: TGTGCCAGCAGCTTCGGGGACAGTAGGGGACAGCCCCAGCATTTT. It codes for CASSFGDSRGQPQHF. The full variable domain, with the rest looked up from reference TRBV9 and TRBJ1-5, is DSGVTQTPKHLITATGQRVTLRCSPRSGDLSVYWYQQSLDQGLQFLIQYYNGEERAKGNILERFSAQQFPDLHSELNLSSLELGDSALYFCASSFGDSRGQPQHFGDGTRLSIL.

The chain joins TRBV10-2 to TRBJ2-3, with D possibly matching TRBD1 (6 bases). Per germline, CDR1 WSHSY and CDR2 SAAADI. This CDR3 is built from 13 residues. V was cut by 6 bases and J by 1 base, with 8 bases left in between. The DNA of the CDR3 is TGCGCCAGCAGCCGGACAGGCACAGATACGCAGTATTTT. Encoded protein: CASSRTGTDTQYF.

V and J are TRBV19 and TRBJ2-7; the D gene is possibly TRBD2 (5 bases). The CDR3 is made up of 14 amino acids. From germline, CDR1 is LNHDA and CDR2 SQIVND (reference sequence). The V end lost 6 bases, the J end lost 0 bases, and 12 bases lay between the germline ends. CDR3 bases: TGTGCCAGTAGCCCACTAGGGAGCTCCTACGAGCAGTACTTC. Translated: CASSPLGSSYEQYF.

The chain is built from TRBV10-1 and TRBJ2-7; 12 bases match TRBD2. CDR1 and CDR2 (germline): WNHNN, SYGVQD (reference sequence). The CDR3 contains 14 residues. V was pared by 4 bases and J by 6 bases, with 4 bases of the junction left unmatched. DNA of the CDR3: TGCGCCAGCAGTGTGACTAGCGGGAGTTCCGAGCAGTACTTC. Its protein is CASSVTSGSSEQYF.

The gene calls are TRBV29-1 and TRBJ1-4; a possible D gene is TRBD1 (6 bases). The CDR3 contains 12 residues. The germline V gene has CDR1 SQVTM and CDR2 ANQGSEA. V was clipped by 7 bases and J by 7 bases, with 13 bases between them. The DNA for the CDR3 is TGCAGCGGGTCCAGGGGCGGTGAAAAACTGTTTTTT. It is translated as CSGSRGGEKLFF.

The chain uses TRBV7-8 and TRBJ2-3, with 7 bases that match TRBD1. V trimming: 2 bases; J trimming: 5 bases; junction bases outside the gene matches: 10. The CDR3 consists of 16 residues. Germline V gene lookup returns CDR1 SGHVS and CDR2 FQNEAQ. CDR3 loop: CASSLRFGTARDTQYF. In DNA form, the CDR3 reads TGTGCCAGCAGCTTACGGTTCGGGACAGCCAGAGATACGCAGTATTTT.

The gene calls are TRBV6-5 and TRBJ1-2, with 7 bases matching TRBD1. The CDR3 is 12 residues long. CDR1 and CDR2 from the germline V gene are MNHEY and SVGAGI. Unmatched junction bases numbered 7, after V lost 6 bases and J lost 9 bases. CDR3 nucleotide sequence: TGTGCCAGCAGCCGGGACAGATCTCGCTACACCTTC. Translation: CASSRDRSRYTF.

The J gene is TRBJ1-1, the V gene TRBV7-2, with D unclear. This CDR3 spans 13 amino acids. CDR1 and CDR2 (germline): SGHTA, FQGNSA. V was clipped by 8 bases and J by 4 bases, with 14 bases between them. This CDR3 reads CASQKQSPTEAFF. Written as DNA, the CDR3 is TGTGCCAGCCAAAAACAGAGCCCCACTGAAGCTTTCTTT.

The CDR3 region has the DNA TGTGCCTTTCAAGGGCAGGGGGTCAGGTTTACTGGAAACACCATATATTTT. Encoded protein: CAFQGQGVRFTGNTIYF. The gene calls are TRBV30 and TRBJ1-3; 7 nucleotides match TRBD1. Germline values: CDR1 GTSNPN, CDR2 SVGIG (reference sequence). The CDR3 loop spans 17 amino acids. The trim removed 7 bases at V and 2 bases at J, leaving 17 bases unmatched. Based on the CDR3 plus reference TRBV30 and TRBJ1-3, the full variable domain is SQTIHQWPATLVQPVGSPLSLECTVEGTSNPNLYWYRQAAGRGLQLLFYSVGIGQISSEVPQNLSASRPQDRQFILSSKKLLLSDSGFYLCAFQGQGVRFTGNTIYFGEGSWLTVV.

The chain recombines TRBV24-1 with TRBJ1-5; D is possibly TRBD1 (5 bases). CDR3 length: 14 residues. Germline V gives CDR1 KGHDR, CDR2 SFDVKD. V lost 9 bases, J lost 3 bases, and 14 bases lay in between. For the CDR3, the DNA is TGTGCCACCCAACAGGAGGGAACCAATCAGCCCCAGCATTTT. The encoded protein is CATQQEGTNQPQHF.

The chain links TRBV5-4 to TRBJ1-1; 10 positions match TRBD1. This CDR3 has 17 residues. Trimming took 3 bases from V and 2 from J; bases not matched to a gene: 10. From germline, CDR1 is SGHNT and CDR2 YYREEE (reference sequence). The CDR3, as DNA: TGTGCCAGCAGCTCTGACAGGGGGCAATTTTCAAACACTGAAGCTTTCTTT. Encoded protein: CASSSDRGQFSNTEAFF.

The V gene is TRBV19, the J gene TRBJ1-1; no clear D. The germline CDR1 and CDR2 sequences are LNHDA and SQIVND (reference sequence). There are 13 residues in the CDR3. Trimming took 4 bases from V and 1 from J, leaving 7 bases between them. CDR3 nucleotide sequence: TGTGCCAGTAGTAAGAAGAGGAACACTGAAGCTTTCTTT. Translating gives CASSKKRNTEAFF.

This sequence joins TRBV19 and TRBJ2-3; tentative D call: TRBD1 (5 bases). The CDR3 length is 13 residues. V was pared by 7 bases and J by 1 base, with 9 bases between. Germline-derived CDR1 and CDR2 are LNHDA and SQIVND (reference sequence). CDR3 loop: CASKGLGTDTQYF. The CDR3 DNA follows: TGTGCCAGTAAGGGGCTAGGCACAGATACGCAGTATTTT.

This clone was counted only a few times. The V gene is TRBV7-2, the J gene TRBJ1-4; D is unclear. Trimming took off 2 bases at V and 4 bases at J, with 8 bases between the two ends. Germline V CDR1 and CDR2: SGHTA, FQGNSA. The CDR3 totals 14 residues. The CDR3 DNA is TGTGCCAGCAGCTTAATGGGGAGTAATGAAAAACTGTTTTTT. This codes for CASSLMGSNEKLFF.

The chain is built from TRBV6-5 and TRBJ1-4; D uncertain. The length of the CDR3 is 13 residues. V was cut by 6 bases and J by 7 bases, with 12 bases left in between. From germline, CDR1 is MNHEY and CDR2 SVGAGI. The CDR3 region has the DNA TGTGCCAGCAGCGCGGTCCGCGGTGAAAAACTGTTTTTT. It encodes CASSAVRGEKLFF.

The chain recombines TRBV27 with TRBJ1-6, with 9 bases lining up with TRBD1. Germline V gene data show CDR1 as MNHEY and CDR2 as SMNVEV (reference sequence). J was trimmed by 7 bases and V by 0 bases; bases with no gene match: 1. The length of the CDR3 is 15 residues. Here the CDR3 reads CASSLSGQGNSPLHF. In nucleotides, the CDR3 is TGTGCCAGCAGTTTATCAGGACAGGGGAATTCACCCCTCCACTTT.

This clone was seen once. The gene calls are TRBV3-1 (or the pseudogene TRBV3-2) and TRBJ2-3, with 12 positions matching TRBD2. Looked up from germline, CDR1 is LGHDT and CDR2 is YNNKEL (reference sequence). The CDR3 is 16 residues long. The V gene end was trimmed by 5 bases and the J gene end by 0 bases; junction bases not matched to a gene: 3. CDR3 nucleotide sequence: TGTGCCAGCAGCATTACTAGCGGGGGGAGCACAGATACGCAGTATTTT. This sequence encodes CASSITSGGSTDTQYF.

This chain connects TRBV5-1 to TRBJ2-7; 9 bases are shared with TRBD1. Germline V gives CDR1 SGHRS, CDR2 YFSETQ. The CDR3 loop spans 14 amino acids. V shed 0 bases and J 4 bases; nucleotides not matched to a gene: 2. The CDR3 bases are TGCGCCAGCAGCTTGGGGGACAGGGTATACGAGCAGTACTTC. Protein: CASSLGDRVYEQYF.

The chain links TRBV20-1 to TRBJ2-1; D gene ambiguous. Germline CDR1 reads DFQATT; CDR2 reads SNEGSKA (reference sequence). V dropped 1 base and J dropped 10 bases, with 8 bases sitting between them. This CDR3 is 11 amino acids long. CDR3 DNA sequence: TGCAGTGCTAGAGGTTCCAGGGAGCAGTTCTTC. It encodes CSARGSREQFF.

J is TRBJ2-7 and V is TRBV5-8; D unclear. The CDR3 runs to 11 residues. Looked up from germline, CDR1 is SGHTS and CDR2 is YDEGEE. The V and J ends lost 5 bases and 1 base respectively, with 4 bases between them. The CDR3 region is CASRESYEQYF. DNA of the CDR3: TGTGCCAGCAGGGAGTCCTACGAGCAGTACTTC.